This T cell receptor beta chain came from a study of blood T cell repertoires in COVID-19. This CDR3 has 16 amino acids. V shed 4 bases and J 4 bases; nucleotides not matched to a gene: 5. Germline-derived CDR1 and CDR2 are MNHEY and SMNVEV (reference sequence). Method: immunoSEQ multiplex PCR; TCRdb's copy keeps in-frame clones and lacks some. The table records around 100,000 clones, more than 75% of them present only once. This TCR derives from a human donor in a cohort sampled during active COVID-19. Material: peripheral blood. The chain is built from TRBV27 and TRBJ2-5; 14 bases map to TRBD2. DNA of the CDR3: TGTGCCAGCAGTTCCCGGACTAGCGGGGGGCGAGAGACCCAGTACTTC. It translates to CASSSRTSGGRETQYF.